These T cell receptor beta chains were read from a single sample in a study of T-cell reconstitution after alpha-beta-depleted transplantation in children. Each CDR3 protein is one row after TCRdb ran MiXCR on the PCR reads. This table holds around 250,000 distinct CDR3 sequences, roughly 8% found once. The specimen was PBMCs, mostly from graft donor cells, collected 180 days after TCRalphabeta/CD19-depleted stem cell transplant. The receptors derive from a male patient under 18 who had a stem cell transplant for acute lymphoblastic leukemia, so the T cells may come from the graft donor. Both conserved end residues are part of each CDR3. Each record gives: D gene, V gene, J gene, clone size, CDR3 DNA, CDR3 protein. D genes are given only for firm matches. Size is stated for part of the rows, as once, few or many counts, or as a class when the clone is expanded.

D: TRBD2
V: TRBV7-3
J: TRBJ2-3
size: -
DNA: TGTGCCAGCAGCTTGCGGACTAGCGGGAGGAGGAACACAGATACGCAGTATTTT
CDR3: CASSLRTSGRRNTDTQYF

D: TRBD2
V: TRBV7-3
J: TRBJ2-2
size: many
DNA: TGTGCCAGCAGCCAAGGGACTAGCGGGATGAACACCGGGGAGCTGTTTTTT
CDR3: CASSQGTSGMNTGELFF

D: -
V: TRBV14
J: TRBJ2-2
size: many
DNA: TGTGCCAGCAGCCAAGATCTTTGGGGACGAGAGAACACCGGGGAGCTGTTTTTT
CDR3: CASSQDLWGRENTGELFF

D: TRBD1
V: TRBV12-3/TRBV12-4
J: TRBJ2-1
size: many
DNA: TGTGCCAGCAGTTTCGGGACAGGGTACAATGAGCAGTTCTTC
CDR3: CASSFGTGYNEQFF

D: TRBD1
V: TRBV9
J: TRBJ2-7
size: many
DNA: TGTGCCAGCAGCGTAGCTTTCGACGGGACAGGGAAAAACGAGCAGTACTTC
CDR3: CASSVAFDGTGKNEQYF

D: -
V: TRBV24-1
J: TRBJ2-5
size: many
DNA: TGTGCCACCAGTGGCTTGGGTGGGGGAGAGACCCAGTACTTC
CDR3: CATSGLGGGETQYF

D: -
V: TRBV19
J: TRBJ1-2
size: -
DNA: TGTGCCAGTAGTCGTGCAGGGAACTATGGCTACACCTTC
CDR3: CASSRAGNYGYTF

D: -
V: TRBV6-1
J: TRBJ1-2
size: many
DNA: TGTGCCAGCAGTGCGACAGGAGCCAACTATGGCTACACCTTC
CDR3: CASSATGANYGYTF

D: -
V: TRBV29-1
J: TRBJ2-1
size: many
DNA: TGCAGCGTTGAAGATCCGGGCGGCGGCCTGCCCAATGAGCAGTTCTTC
CDR3: CSVEDPGGGLPNEQFF

D: -
V: TRBV19
J: TRBJ2-2
size: many
DNA: TGTGCCAGTAGCCCCCGTGGGGGCCCGAACACCGGGGAGCTGTTTTTT
CDR3: CASSPRGGPNTGELFF

D: -
V: TRBV7-8
J: TRBJ1-3
size: many
DNA: TGTGCCAGCAGCTTAGACAGGGCATTTGACTCTGGAAACACCATATATTTT
CDR3: CASSLDRAFDSGNTIYF

D: TRBD2
V: TRBV4-1
J: TRBJ2-3
size: many
DNA: TGCGCCAGCAGCCAAGAAACGCTAGCGGGGGAAACAGATACGCAGTATTTT
CDR3: CASSQETLAGETDTQYF

D: TRBD2
V: TRBV19
J: TRBJ2-2
size: many
DNA: TGTGCCAGTACCCGTAGCGGGAGTAAGAACACCGGGGAGCTGTTTTTT
CDR3: CASTRSGSKNTGELFF

D: -
V: TRBV12-3/TRBV12-4
J: TRBJ2-2
size: many
DNA: TGTGCCAGCAGTTTACTAGGTTCCGGGGAGCTGTTTTTT
CDR3: CASSLLGSGELFF

D: TRBD1
V: TRBV5-5
J: TRBJ2-4
size: many
DNA: TGTGCCAGCAGCTTGGACGGGGACAGGGTAAACAACATTCAGTACTTC
CDR3: CASSLDGDRVNNIQYF

D: TRBD2
V: TRBV2
J: TRBJ2-2
size: many
DNA: TGTGCCAGCACTAGCGGGAGCCGCACCGGGGAGCTGTTTTTT
CDR3: CASTSGSRTGELFF

D: TRBD1
V: TRBV11-2
J: TRBJ2-7
size: many
DNA: TGTGCCAGCAGGAAGCCGGGACAGGGCTCCTACGAGCAGTACTTC
CDR3: CASRKPGQGSYEQYF

D: -
V: TRBV11-2
J: TRBJ2-1
size: many
DNA: TGTGCCAGCAGCTTAAGGCAGGACTACAATGAGCAGTTCTTC
CDR3: CASSLRQDYNEQFF

D: TRBD2
V: TRBV28
J: TRBJ2-7
size: many
DNA: TGTGCCAGCAGGCCCCTCGGGCGGGGGAACTCCTACGAGCAGTACTTC
CDR3: CASRPLGRGNSYEQYF

D: -
V: TRBV29-1
J: TRBJ2-1
size: many
DNA: TGCAGCGTCGGCAGGGCTTCCTACAATGAGCAGTTCTTC
CDR3: CSVGRASYNEQFF

D: -
V: TRBV20-1
J: TRBJ1-5
size: many
DNA: TGCAGTGCTAGTCACGGACAGAGCAATCAGCCCCAGCATTTT
CDR3: CSASHGQSNQPQHF

D: -
V: TRBV5-6
J: TRBJ2-1
size: many
DNA: TGTGCCAGCAGCAGGGGCGACAGCTCCCTATCCTACAATGAGCAGTTCTTC
CDR3: CASSRGDSSLSYNEQFF

D: TRBD1
V: TRBV7-9
J: TRBJ1-2
size: many
DNA: TGTGCCAGCAGCCCTCGGACAGGGGCGTATGGCTACACCTTC
CDR3: CASSPRTGAYGYTF

D: TRBD2
V: TRBV3-1
J: TRBJ2-1
size: many
DNA: TGTGCCAGCAGCCTCATTAGCGGGAGTGGATCCTCTGAGCAGTTCTTC
CDR3: CASSLISGSGSSEQFF

D: -
V: TRBV4-3
J: TRBJ2-1
size: many
DNA: TGCGCCAGCAGCCAAGTGGGGGGCCGGCAGTTCTTC
CDR3: CASSQVGGRQFF

D: TRBD1
V: TRBV28
J: TRBJ1-6
size: -
DNA: TGTGCCAGCAGTTTGCCGGGACAGGGCCTCTATAATTCACCCCTCCACTTT
CDR3: CASSLPGQGLYNSPLHF

D: -
V: TRBV2
J: TRBJ1-1
size: -
DNA: TGTGCCTTCAGCCCTGCCCGTGGGTGGGGGGGCATGAACACTGAAGCTTTCTTT
CDR3: CAFSPARGWGGMNTEAFF

D: -
V: TRBV27
J: TRBJ2-7
size: few
DNA: TGTGCCAGCAGTTTAGGACCGGCCTCCGAGCAGTACTTC
CDR3: CASSLGPASEQYF

D: -
V: TRBV11-2
J: TRBJ1-1
size: few
DNA: TGTGCCAGCACCAGTTATGGGGACCCTGAAGCTTTCTTT
CDR3: CASTSYGDPEAFF

D: TRBD1
V: TRBV6-2/TRBV6-3
J: TRBJ1-2
size: -
DNA: TGTGCCAGCAGTTATCGGCCGGGACAGGGGGAGGATGGCTACACCTTC
CDR3: CASSYRPGQGEDGYTF

D: TRBD1
V: TRBV6-2/TRBV6-3
J: TRBJ1-1
size: many
DNA: TGTGCCAGCAGTTACTCGAGACAGGGGAGAAGGAGGACTGAAGCTTTCTTT
CDR3: CASSYSRQGRRRTEAFF

D: -
V: TRBV19
J: TRBJ2-3
size: many
DNA: TGTGCCAGTAGTATCGGACAGCCGGGAGGAGATACGCAGTATTTT
CDR3: CASSIGQPGGDTQYF

D: -
V: TRBV5-1
J: TRBJ2-5
size: many
DNA: TGCGCCACCTCGGGGGGCTTCCAAGAGACCCAGTACTTC
CDR3: CATSGGFQETQYF

D: -
V: TRBV7-9
J: TRBJ2-2
size: many
DNA: TGTGCCAGCAGCTTAGAGGGGTCACACACCGGGGAGCTGTTTTTT
CDR3: CASSLEGSHTGELFF

D: -
V: TRBV27
J: TRBJ1-1
size: few
DNA: TGTGCCAGCAGTCCCCGGGAGCCGGCGAACACTGAAGCTTTCTTT
CDR3: CASSPREPANTEAFF

D: TRBD1
V: TRBV29-1
J: TRBJ2-3
size: many
DNA: TGCAGCGTTGAAGGGATGATAGGACAGGGCTCAGATACGCAGTATTTT
CDR3: CSVEGMIGQGSDTQYF

D: TRBD2
V: TRBV20-1
J: TRBJ2-3
size: many
DNA: TGCAGTGCTTTACTAGCGGGAGTCTCCGATACGCAGTATTTT
CDR3: CSALLAGVSDTQYF

D: -
V: TRBV11-2
J: TRBJ1-1
size: many
DNA: TGTGCCAGCAGCCTTCGACCCCTGGGAGCTTTCTTT
CDR3: CASSLRPLGAFF

D: -
V: TRBV21-1
J: TRBJ1-4
size: many
DNA: TGTGCCAGCAGCGCCCAACCTACAGGGCAAGGGAAGGGTGAAAAACTGTTTTTT
CDR3: CASSAQPTGQGKGEKLFF

D: TRBD1
V: TRBV27
J: TRBJ2-7
size: many
DNA: TGCGCCAGCAGCTTGGGACAGACCTACGAGCAGTACTTC
CDR3: CASSLGQTYEQYF

D: TRBD1
V: TRBV25-1
J: TRBJ2-7
size: many
DNA: TGTGCCAGCTCGAGGGGGCAAAACCCCTACGAGCAGTACTTC
CDR3: CASSRGQNPYEQYF

D: TRBD1
V: TRBV6-1
J: TRBJ1-2
size: many
DNA: TGTGCCAGCAGTCGGGACAGGGGCACCTATGGCTACACCTTC
CDR3: CASSRDRGTYGYTF

D: TRBD2
V: TRBV20-1
J: TRBJ2-5
size: many
DNA: TGCAGTGCTAGCCCTTTAGCGGGTGTCCAAGAGACCCAGTACTTC
CDR3: CSASPLAGVQETQYF

D: -
V: TRBV11-1
J: TRBJ1-2
size: many
DNA: TGTGCCAGCAGCTTAGCTGCAGGGAGGGCCGAAGCTAACTATGGCTACACCTTC
CDR3: CASSLAAGRAEANYGYTF

D: -
V: TRBV12-3/TRBV12-4
J: TRBJ1-1
size: many
DNA: TGTGCCAGCAGTCCCCAGGTGAACACTGAAGCTTTCTTT
CDR3: CASSPQVNTEAFF

D: -
V: TRBV5-1
J: TRBJ1-5
size: many
DNA: TGTGCCAGCAGCTTAGCGTTGGATCAGCCCCAGCATTTT
CDR3: CASSLALDQPQHF

D: TRBD2
V: TRBV7-2
J: TRBJ2-1
size: many
DNA: TGTGCCAGCAGTTCAGCCGGGACTAGCGGGTTTAATGAGCAGTTCTTC
CDR3: CASSSAGTSGFNEQFF

D: -
V: TRBV4-1
J: TRBJ1-5
size: many
DNA: TGCGCCAGCAGCCAAGATTCCGCTTATAGCAATCAGCCCCAGCATTTT
CDR3: CASSQDSAYSNQPQHF

D: TRBD2
V: TRBV6-1
J: TRBJ2-2
size: few
DNA: TGTGCCAGCAGTCGAAAGGCTCCGGGACTAGCGGCGAACACCGGGGAGCTGTTTTTT
CDR3: CASSRKAPGLAANTGELFF

D: -
V: TRBV5-4
J: TRBJ2-2
size: many
DNA: TGTGCCAGCAGCGGACCGGGCATATACACCGGGGAGCTGTTTTTT
CDR3: CASSGPGIYTGELFF

D: TRBD2
V: TRBV4-2
J: TRBJ2-3
size: many
DNA: TGTGCCAGCAGCCAGGGATGGGGGGGGGAAACGGATACGCAGTATTTT
CDR3: CASSQGWGGETDTQYF

D: -
V: TRBV11-2
J: TRBJ2-1
size: many
DNA: TGTGCCAGCAGCTCTAGGACGAGCTCCTACAATGAGCAGTTCTTC
CDR3: CASSSRTSSYNEQFF

D: TRBD1
V: TRBV20-1
J: TRBJ2-5
size: many
DNA: TGCAGTGCTAGATCCTGGGGAGGACAGGGTGGAGAGACCCAGTACTTC
CDR3: CSARSWGGQGGETQYF